The T cell receptor (beta chain) under discussion was sequenced for a study of blood T cell repertoires in COVID-19. Across the whole study: COVID-19 samples from acute and convalescent phases originated in the United States, Italy and Spain. PBMCs, B-cell-depleted T cells, or T cells were the source of the cDNA or gDNA that made up the material.

In the source study's methods: Reference gene primer amplification gave estimated nucleated cell counts. Clones were read by immunoSEQ multiplex PCR, and TCRdb kept only the in-frame ones, dropping some. V, J and clone size were drawn from that table, and D and trimming were deduced from the DNA. The sample includes about 400,000 clones, around 89% of them seen just once. Losses at the gene ends were 3 bases for V and 0 bases for J; bases not matched to a gene: 10. The V gene's germline CDR1 is WNHNN and CDR2 SYGVQD (reference sequence). This CDR3 region has 18 residues. The sample holds a few counts of this clone.

Input material: peripheral blood. V usage is TRBV10-1 and J usage is TRBJ1-1; TRBD1 aligns across 10 bases. The TCR was taken from a woman in her 30s with acute or convalescent COVID-19. The CDR3 DNA is TGCGCCAGCAGTGAACCGGGACAGGGGAAAGTCATGAACACTGAAGCTTTCTTT. This codes for CASSEPGQGKVMNTEAFF.